The 17 T cell receptor beta chains below come from one sample, sequenced in a study of T cell responses to AZD1222 COVID-19 vaccine. Sequencing used immunoSEQ multiplex PCR; TCRdb keeps in-frame clones, though not all of them. The sample carries approximately 64,000 clones, approximately 90% recorded once. Here the sequenced sample was peripheral blood, taken 28 days after the second dose of the MenACWY control vaccine. The receptor set was obtained from an adult who received the MenACWY meningococcal vaccine as a control.

This chain links TRBV9 with TRBJ1-5, with 9 positions matching TRBD1. This CDR3 contains 14 residues. CDR1 SGDLS and CDR2 YYNGEE come from the germline V gene. V lost 4 bases to trimming and J lost 9 bases; unmatched junction nucleotides: 8. The CDR3 loop reads CASSPGTGPGPQHF. DNA of the CDR3: TGTGCCAGCAGCCCAGGGACAGGGCCAGGGCCCCAGCATTTT.

V and J are TRBV30 and TRBJ1-1, with D possibly TRBD1 on 5 matching bases. The germline CDR1 and CDR2 sequences are GTSNPN and SVGIG (reference sequence). This CDR3 contains 16 residues. Trimming cost V 3 bases and J 3 bases, with 20 bases left between them. The CDR3 DNA follows: TGTGCCTGGAGGAGCGATCCGGGGGAGTGGTACACTGAAGCTTTCTTT. Translation: CAWRSDPGEWYTEAFF.

There are a few counts of this clone. The chain is built from TRBV16 and TRBJ2-1; a possible D gene is TRBD1 (6 bases). V shed 2 bases and J shed 5 bases, with 13 bases lying between them. CDR3 length: 15 amino acids. Germline lookup yields CDR1 KGHSY and CDR2 FQNENV. This CDR3 is CASSQIWGPNNEQFF. In DNA form, the CDR3 reads TGTGCCAGCAGCCAAATATGGGGGCCGAACAATGAGCAGTTCTTC.

V and J are TRBV5-5 and TRBJ1-5, with D possibly being TRBD1 (6 bases). With 0 bases removed from V and 7 bases from J, the gap between germline ends came to 11 bases. CDR1 is SGHKS and CDR2 is YYEKEE in the germline V gene (reference sequence). This CDR3 is built from 14 residues. The chain's CDR3 is CASSLVRGGQPQHF. CDR3 nucleotides: TGTGCCAGCAGCTTGGTCAGGGGAGGCCAGCCCCAGCATTTT.

The chain carries TRBV11-2 and TRBJ2-7, with D possibly being TRBD1 (5 bases). Germline V gene data show CDR1 as SGHAT and CDR2 as FQNNGV. V was clipped by 5 bases and J by 1 base, with 9 bases between them. The CDR3 consists of 13 residues. The CDR3 reads CASSPTASYEQYF. CDR3 nucleotides: TGTGCCAGCAGCCCGACAGCTTCCTACGAGCAGTACTTC.

The rearrangement joins TRBV5-4 to TRBJ2-7, with 15 positions matching TRBD2. V lost 4 bases and J lost 3; bases outside the gene matches: 5. Germline V gene lookup returns CDR1 SGHNT and CDR2 YYREEE (reference sequence). The CDR3 is made up of 16 amino acids. The CDR3 region has the DNA TGTGCCAGCAGCACCAGGACTAGCGGGAGGGGCTACGAGCAGTACTTC. This codes for CASSTRTSGRGYEQYF.

The chain recombines TRBV18 with TRBJ1-1, with D perhaps TRBD1 (5 bases). The CDR3 runs 16 residues. V lost 1 base and J 2 bases, leaving 14 bases between the germline ends. The V gene's germline CDR1 is KGHSH and CDR2 LQKENI. The chain's CDR3 is CASSPQDTYGNTEAFF. CDR3 sequence (DNA): TGTGCCAGCTCACCACAGGACACCTACGGCAACACTGAAGCTTTCTTT.

The V and J genes are TRBV27 and TRBJ2-5; D gene unclear. V lost 3 bases and J lost 4, with 12 bases in between. Germline assignment: CDR1 MNHEY and CDR2 SMNVEV (reference sequence). The CDR3 totals 14 residues. CDR3 protein: CASSLTTDGETQYF. Written as DNA, the CDR3 is TGTGCCAGCAGTTTGACCACCGACGGAGAGACCCAGTACTTC.

The chain joins TRBV15 to TRBJ2-3; 13 bases are shared with TRBD2. The CDR3 is made up of 18 amino acids. Germline V gives CDR1 LNHNV, CDR2 YYDKDF (reference sequence). J was trimmed by 5 bases and V by 1 base; bases with no gene match: 9. CDR3 in DNA: TGTGCCACCAGCAGAGGCCACGGACTAGCGGGAGTGTTAGATACGCAGTATTTT. Protein product: CATSRGHGLAGVLDTQYF. Drawing the rest from reference TRBV15 and TRBJ2-3, the complete variable domain is DAMVIQNPRYQVTQFGKPVTLSCSQTLNHNVMYWYQQKSSQAPKLLFHYYDKDFNNEADTPDNFQSRRPNTSFCFLDIRSPGLGDTAMYLCATSRGHGLAGVLDTQYFGPGTRLTVL.

The gene calls are TRBV28 and TRBJ2-3, with TRBD1 identical over 9 bases. CDR3 length equals 17 residues. Trimming took 4 bases from V and 2 from J; bases not matched to a gene: 10. Germline V gene sequence: CDR1 MDHEN, CDR2 SYDVKM. The CDR3: CASSSGQGNYVTDTQYF. For the CDR3, the DNA is TGTGCCAGCAGTTCCGGACAGGGGAACTATGTCACAGATACGCAGTATTTT. Combining the CDR3 with reference TRBV28 and TRBJ2-3 gives the whole variable domain DVKVTQSSRYLVKRTGEKVFLECVQDMDHENMFWYRQDPGLGLRLIYFSYDVKMKEKGDIPEGYSVSREKKERFSLILESASTNQTSMYLCASSSGQGNYVTDTQYFGPGTRLTVL.

The rearrangement joins TRBV7-2 to TRBJ1-1; no firm D call. Germline V gene sequence: CDR1 SGHTA, CDR2 FQGNSA. With 5 bases removed from V and 4 bases from J, the gap between germline ends came to 11 bases. There are 13 residues in the CDR3. The CDR3 nucleotides are TGTGCCAGCAGCGGAGGGTGGGCCACTGAAGCTTTCTTT. This encodes CASSGGWATEAFF. The variable domain in full, completed from reference TRBV7-2 and TRBJ1-1, reads GAGVSQSPSNKVTEKGKDVELRCDPISGHTALYWYRQSLGQGLEFLIYFQGNSAPDKSGLPSDRFSAERTGGSVSTLTIQRTQQEDSAVYLCASSGGWATEAFFGQGTRLTVV.

The chain combines TRBV5-6 with TRBJ2-6, with 11 bases matching TRBD1. Germline values: CDR1 SGHDT, CDR2 YYEEEE. The CDR3 has 17 amino acids. V lost 4 bases, J lost 1 base, and 4 bases stayed unmatched. Here the CDR3 reads CASSPGQGESGANVLTF. The CDR3 region has the DNA TGTGCCAGCAGCCCGGGACAGGGGGAATCTGGGGCCAACGTCCTGACTTTC.

The V call is TRBV5-1, the J call TRBJ1-5; TRBD1 is a possible D gene (5 bases). The germline V gene encodes CDR1 SGHRS and CDR2 YFSETQ. The CDR3 length is 15 residues. With 5 bases removed from V and 0 bases from J, the gap between germline ends came to 12 bases. Here the CDR3 DNA reads TGCGCCAGCAGTGCGGGGACGGATAGCAATCAGCCCCAGCATTTT. It encodes CASSAGTDSNQPQHF.

A few counts support this clone. The rearrangement joins TRBV28 to TRBJ2-1, with 12 bases lining up with TRBD2. V gave up 4 bases and J gave up 9 bases; unmatched junction bases: 7. Germline CDR1 and CDR2: MDHEN and SYDVKM. The CDR3 extends over 15 amino acids. The DNA for the CDR3 is TGTGCCAGCAGTTCATCTAGCGGGAGGGCGTTTGAGCAGTTCTTC. Translated, it gives CASSSSSGRAFEQFF.

This sequence joins TRBV6-5 and TRBJ2-7; D unresolved. V lost 0 bases to trimming and J lost 4 bases, with 7 bases between them. Germline CDR1 MNHEY, CDR2 SVGAGI. The CDR3 runs to 13 residues. CDR3 DNA sequence: TGTGCCAGCAGTTACTCGACGAGGTACGAGCAGTACTTC. Protein: CASSYSTRYEQYF.

This chain uses TRBV19 with TRBJ1-5; the D gene is possibly TRBD1 (5 bases). V was clipped by 9 bases and J by 0 bases, with 12 bases between them. This CDR3 has 14 amino acids. The V gene's germline CDR1 is LNHDA and CDR2 SQIVND (reference sequence). The CDR3 reads CASTWGYSNQPQHF. In nucleotides, the CDR3 is TGTGCCAGCACTTGGGGGTATAGCAATCAGCCCCAGCATTTT.

The chain has TRBV30 and TRBJ2-7; D might be TRBD2 (6 bases). Trimming took off 1 base at V and 9 bases at J, with 16 bases between the two ends. Germline assignment: CDR1 GTSNPN and CDR2 SVGIG (reference sequence). CDR3 size: 13 residues. The CDR3 loop is CAWSASSGELQYF. CDR3 coding DNA: TGTGCCTGGAGTGCCTCCTCGGGGGAACTGCAGTACTTC.